The 21 T cell receptor beta chains reported below all come from one sample, sequenced in a study of blood T cell repertoires in COVID-19 (TCRdb year 2020). Receptors were amplified or captured by the immunoSEQ multiplex PCR assay. The table was pulled from immuneACCESS by TCRdb, which kept in-frame rearrangements only. Such tables lose some clones; where checked, under half of the loss comes from unresolved V genes, and the rest has no known cause. For this sample the table gives 150,000 to 200,000 clones, of which around 85% were detected only once. The top ten hold around 4.6% of the sample. Sequenced sample: peripheral blood. The receptors here all came from a human donor in a cohort sampled during active COVID-19.

This clone was seen a single time. The chain recombines TRBV7-9 with TRBJ2-5; 7 bases are shared with TRBD2. CDR1 is SEHNR and CDR2 is FQNEAQ in the germline V gene (reference sequence). The CDR3 runs to 14 residues. J lost 4 bases, V lost 1 base, and 3 bases had no gene match. Here the CDR3 DNA reads TGTGCCAGCAGCTTAGGGCGGGGGAGAGAGACCCAGTACTTC. This translates into CASSLGRGRETQYF. Using reference TRBV7-9 and TRBJ2-5 for the parts outside the CDR3, the full variable domain is DTGVSQNPRHKITKRGQNVTFRCDPISEHNRLYWYRQTLGQGPEFLTYFQNEAQLEKSRLLSDRFSAERPKGSFSTLEIQRTEQGDSAMYLCASSLGRGRETQYFGPGTRLLVL.

The chain combines TRBV28 with TRBJ2-5; the match to TRBD1 covers 9 bases. This CDR3 has 16 amino acids. The V gene's germline CDR1 is MDHEN and CDR2 SYDVKM. V lost 3 bases and J lost 1; bases outside the gene matches: 6. The DNA for the CDR3 is TGTGCCAGCAGTTTTGACTTGGGACAGGGCCAAGAGACCCAGTACTTC. It is translated as CASSFDLGQGQETQYF.

Remarks on this clone: At one of its ends the junction is not consistent with the germline gene, which may arise from a read error. This rearrangement joins TRBV13 to TRBJ2-7; tentatively, D is TRBD1 (6 bases). This CDR3 region has 14 residues. The germline gives CDR1 PRHDT, CDR2 FYEKMQ (reference sequence). The CDR3 spells CASSLGQLSYEQYF. CDR3 DNA sequence: TGTGCCAGCAGCCTAGGACAGCTCTCCTACGAGCAGTACTTC.

V usage is TRBV3-1 (or the pseudogene TRBV3-2) and J usage is TRBJ1-1; D gene ambiguous. The germline V gene encodes CDR1 LGHDT and CDR2 YNNKEL (reference sequence). This CDR3 is 15 amino acids long. V gave up 1 base and J gave up 1 base, with 10 bases separating them. CDR3 coding DNA: TGTGCCAGCAGCCAAGTTCCCTCAGAGAACACTGAAGCTTTCTTT. Protein: CASSQVPSENTEAFF.

This sequence joins TRBV5-6 and TRBJ1-6; TRBD1 matches at 9 bases. The CDR3 is made up of 15 amino acids. CDR1 and CDR2 (germline): SGHDT, YYEEEE. V was clipped by 6 bases and J by 5 bases; unmatched bases: 6. CDR3 protein: CASTRQGDDNSPLHF. The CDR3 DNA follows: TGTGCCAGCACACGACAGGGGGACGATAATTCACCCCTCCACTTT.

The gene calls are TRBV2 and TRBJ1-2; 8 positions match TRBD1. Unmatched junction bases numbered 3, after V lost 0 bases and J lost 6 bases. CDR3 length: 14 residues. Per the germline V gene, CDR1 is SNHLY and CDR2 is FYNNEI. The CDR3 loop is CASSEATGDDGYTF. CDR3 DNA: TGTGCCAGCAGTGAAGCGACAGGGGACGATGGCTACACCTTC.

This clone is a singleton in its sample. This sequence joins TRBV5-4 and TRBJ2-7, with 14 bases identical to TRBD2. CDR1 and CDR2 from the germline V gene are SGHNT and YYREEE (reference sequence). Losses at the gene ends were 3 bases for V and 5 bases for J; bases not matched to a gene: 7. CDR3 length: 16 amino acids. The CDR3 region has the DNA TGTGCCAGCAGCTGGGACCGACTAGCGGGAGGGCACGAGCAGTACTTC. It specifies CASSWDRLAGGHEQYF.

The chain is built from TRBV28 and TRBJ1-2, with D unclear. Germline loops: CDR1 MDHEN, CDR2 SYDVKM. The V end was cut by 10 bases, the J end by 5 bases, with 17 bases between. The CDR3 is 13 amino acids. CDR3 bases: TGTGCCACCTCTCCCAACGAGGGATATGGCTACACCTTC. Protein sequence: CATSPNEGYGYTF.

This chain links TRBV29-1 with TRBJ1-1, with D possibly matching TRBD1 (6 bases). The ends were cut back, 7 bases at V and 4 bases at J, with 16 bases in the middle. Germline CDR1 reads SQVTM; CDR2 reads ANQGSEA. The length of the CDR3 is 13 residues. CDR3 sequence (DNA): TGCAGCGCCGAAGAGGGGGGGGCCACTGAAGCTTTCTTT. Translating it yields CSAEEGGATEAFF.

This chain links TRBV7-2 with TRBJ1-1, with D possibly TRBD1 on 5 matching bases. This CDR3 spans 15 amino acids. Germline-derived CDR1 and CDR2 are SGHTA and FQGNSA. Trimming pared 5 bases from V and 5 bases from J, leaving 18 bases between. This CDR3 reads CASSGRGVGRTEAFF. The CDR3 nucleotides read TGTGCCAGCAGCGGCCGGGGGGTGGGACGGACTGAAGCTTTCTTT.

This clone was detected a few times. This chain uses TRBV28 with TRBJ1-5; perhaps TRBD1 as D (5 bases). The CDR3 is 15 residues long. Per the germline V gene, CDR1 is MDHEN and CDR2 is SYDVKM. Trimming cost V 2 bases and J 6 bases, with 14 bases left between them. Here the CDR3 reads CASSLRTGRGQPQHF. The CDR3 DNA sequence: TGTGCCAGCAGTTTACGGACCGGAAGGGGTCAGCCCCAGCATTTT.

J is TRBJ2-5 and V is TRBV6-5; D possibly corresponds to TRBD1 (5 bases). The germline V and J ends were trimmed by 6 bases and 5 bases, with 13 bases remaining between them. This CDR3 spans 13 amino acids. Germline V lookup: CDR1 MNHEY, CDR2 SVGAGI. This CDR3 reads CASRVTAGETQYF. CDR3 nucleotides: TGTGCCAGCAGGGTGACAGCCGGCGAGACCCAGTACTTC.

This chain uses TRBV6-5 with TRBJ1-1; 7 positions match TRBD1. The V segment lost 6 bases and the J segment 1 base; nucleotides outside the gene matches: 8. The CDR3 sequence is 15 residues long. The germline gives CDR1 MNHEY, CDR2 SVGAGI. CDR3 region: CASSQGGIENTEAFF. The CDR3 nucleotides are TGTGCCAGCAGCCAGGGGGGCATAGAGAACACTGAAGCTTTCTTT.

The chain uses TRBV7-8 and TRBJ1-4; D remains ambiguous. Germline loops: CDR1 SGHVS, CDR2 FQNEAQ. Trimming pared 3 bases from V and 8 bases from J, leaving 10 bases between. CDR3 length equals 13 residues. In DNA, the CDR3 is TGTGCCAGCAGCTTGAGTTTGGGCGAAAAACTGTTTTTT. This codes for CASSLSLGEKLFF.

This sequence joins TRBV5-4 and TRBJ1-2; the match to TRBD1 covers 8 bases. Unmatched junction bases numbered 10, after V lost 5 bases and J lost 7 bases. The CDR3 loop spans 14 amino acids. Per the germline V gene, CDR1 is SGHNT and CDR2 is YYREEE (reference sequence). The CDR3 is CASREGQVETGYTF. CDR3 DNA: TGTGCCAGCAGGGAGGGACAGGTGGAAACTGGCTACACCTTC.

The rearrangement uses TRBV27 and TRBJ2-3; TRBD2 matches at 9 bases. V was pared by 4 bases and J by 3 bases, with 11 bases of the junction left unmatched. The CDR3 covers 17 residues. Germline V gene data show CDR1 as MNHEY and CDR2 as SMNVEV (reference sequence). CDR3 sequence reads: CASSWQRGVRVTDTQYF. DNA for the CDR3: TGTGCCAGCAGTTGGCAGCGGGGGGTCCGGGTGACAGATACGCAGTATTTT.

The chain has TRBV13 and TRBJ1-4, with TRBD1 matching over 8 bases. CDR1 and CDR2 (germline): PRHDT, FYEKMQ (reference sequence). This CDR3 spans 14 amino acids. V lost 3 bases, J lost 7 bases, and 4 bases stayed unmatched. The CDR3 DNA reads TGTGCCAGCAGCTTCGCAGGGGGCGGTGAAAAACTGTTTTTT. Protein sequence: CASSFAGGGEKLFF.

This chain connects TRBV5-1 to TRBJ2-7, with a tentative D call TRBD2 (6 bases). CDR1 is SGHRS and CDR2 is YFSETQ in the germline V gene. V shed 4 bases and J shed 2 bases, with 10 bases lying between them. The CDR3 has 13 residues. The CDR3 reads CASSLAGTYEQYF. CDR3 sequence (DNA): TGCGCCAGCAGCCTGGCGGGGACCTACGAGCAGTACTTC.

Only one count was recorded for this clone. CDR3 sequence reads: CASSPPDRPTGGTQYF. The DNA for the CDR3 is TGTGCCAGCAGTCCCCCGGACAGGCCCACGGGTGGGACCCAGTACTTC. The chain joins TRBV6-2 or TRBV6-3 to TRBJ2-5; 7 bases agree with TRBD1. The CDR3 extends over 16 amino acids. Germline loops: CDR1 MNHEY, CDR2 SVGEGT. V dropped 5 bases and J dropped 7; count of bases not matched to a gene: 16.

J is TRBJ2-3 and V is TRBV30; 8 bases agree with TRBD2. The V segment lost 2 bases and the J segment 1 base; nucleotides outside the gene matches: 5. The CDR3 is made up of 15 amino acids. From germline, CDR1 is GTSNPN and CDR2 SVGIG (reference sequence). For the CDR3, the DNA is TGTGCCTGGAGTACCTCGGGGGGGCGCACAGATACGCAGTATTTT. Residues: CAWSTSGGRTDTQYF.

This chain uses TRBV2 with TRBJ1-2, with a tentative D call TRBD1 (5 bases). The CDR3 is made up of 14 amino acids. Germline V gives CDR1 SNHLY, CDR2 FYNNEI. Trimming shortened V by 3 bases and J by 5 bases, and 13 bases separated the two germline ends. The CDR3 nucleotides are TGTGCCAGCAGTGAGCAGGGCCACCTTTATGGCTACACCTTC. As protein: CASSEQGHLYGYTF.